This TCR beta chain was profiled in a study of blood T cell repertoires in COVID-19. Study-level background: Samples representing acute and convalescent COVID-19 were sourced from the United States, Italy and Spain. The analysed material was cDNA or gDNA that came from T cells, B-cell-depleted T cells, or PBMCs.

Clones were sequenced by immunoSEQ multiplex PCR, and TCRdb holds only the in-frame ones, with some missing. The data hold about 270,000 clones, with 65% to 90% observed a single time. Germline lookup yields CDR1 MNHNS and CDR2 SASEGT. This CDR3 has 16 amino acids. The ends lost 3 bases at V and 0 bases at J; junction bases unmatched: 3. Ages ranged from about 18 to 89 years, with residence in about two dozen US areas. Sequenced: PBMCs or T cells enriched from blood (not recorded which). The chain uses TRBV6-1 and TRBJ2-4; 9 nucleotides agree with TRBD1. This TCR was sampled from a woman in her forties or fifties with acute COVID-19. In nucleotides, the CDR3 is TGTGCCAGCAGTGACCCGGGACAGGGAGCCAAAAACATTCAGTACTTC. It is translated as CASSDPGQGAKNIQYF.